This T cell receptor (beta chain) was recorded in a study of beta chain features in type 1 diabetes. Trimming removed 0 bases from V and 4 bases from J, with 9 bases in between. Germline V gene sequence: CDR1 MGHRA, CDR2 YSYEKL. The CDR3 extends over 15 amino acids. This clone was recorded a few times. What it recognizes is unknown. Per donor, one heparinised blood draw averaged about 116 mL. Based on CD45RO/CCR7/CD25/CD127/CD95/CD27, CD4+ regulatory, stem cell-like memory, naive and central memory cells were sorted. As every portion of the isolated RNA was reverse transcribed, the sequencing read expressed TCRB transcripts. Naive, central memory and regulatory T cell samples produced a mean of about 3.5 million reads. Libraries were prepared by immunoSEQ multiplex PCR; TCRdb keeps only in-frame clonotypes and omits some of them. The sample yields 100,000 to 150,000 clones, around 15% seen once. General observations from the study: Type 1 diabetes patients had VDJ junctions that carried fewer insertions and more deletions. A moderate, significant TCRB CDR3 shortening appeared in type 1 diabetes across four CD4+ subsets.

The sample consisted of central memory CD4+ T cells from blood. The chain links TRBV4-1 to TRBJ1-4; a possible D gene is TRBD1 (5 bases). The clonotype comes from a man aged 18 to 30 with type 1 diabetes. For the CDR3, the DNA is TGCGCCAGCAGCCAAGACGGGACCGGTAATGAAAAACTGTTTTTT. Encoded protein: CASSQDGTGNEKLFF.